This passage covers 22 T cell receptor beta chains from one sample sequenced in a study of blood T cell repertoires in COVID-19. Measured with immunoSEQ multiplex PCR; TCRdb has only the in-frame clones, and not every one. The data show fewer than 50,000 clones, 70% to 90% seen once. The sample taken for sequencing was peripheral blood. The source of these receptors is a middle-aged man with active COVID-19.

The J gene is TRBJ1-2, the V gene TRBV6-5; 7 bases are a match to TRBD1. The junction had 10 bases not matched to a gene; V was cut back by 10 bases and J by 8 bases. The germline CDR1 and CDR2 sequences are MNHEY and SVGAGI. There are 12 residues in the CDR3. CDR3: CAIDPAGGGYTF. The CDR3 coding sequence is TGTGCCATAGATCCGGCAGGGGGAGGCTACACCTTC.

In this sample, this clone is medium-sized. V is TRBV9 and J is TRBJ2-3; D gene ambiguous. There are 17 residues in the CDR3. Germline values: CDR1 SGDLS, CDR2 YYNGEE. Trimming cost V 0 bases and J 2 bases, with 16 bases left between them. The CDR3 region is CASSVALSEYDTDTQYF. CDR3 bases: TGTGCCAGCAGCGTAGCTCTCTCCGAGTATGACACAGATACGCAGTATTTT.

The chain is built from TRBV4-1 and TRBJ2-7, with 9 nucleotides matching TRBD1. This CDR3 is 16 amino acids long. Germline CDR1 is MGHRA and CDR2 is YSYEKL. Germline trimming cut 0 bases from V and 5 bases from J; bases unmatched to any gene: 8. DNA for the CDR3: TGCGCCAGCAGCCAAGATATGGGGACAGGGTCCCACGAGCAGTACTTC. This codes for CASSQDMGTGSHEQYF.

The J gene is TRBJ1-1, the V gene TRBV5-1, with D perhaps matching TRBD1 (6 bases). V lost 1 base and J 4 bases, leaving 11 bases between the germline ends. Germline assignment: CDR1 SGHRS and CDR2 YFSETQ. The CDR3 covers 14 residues. This chain's CDR3 is CASSLMGGGTEAFF. CDR3 DNA: TGCGCCAGCAGCTTGATGGGAGGGGGCACTGAAGCTTTCTTT.

The chain joins TRBV19 to TRBJ1-5; D remains ambiguous. From germline, CDR1 is LNHDA and CDR2 SQIVND (reference sequence). V lost 5 bases, J lost 10 bases, and 15 bases lay in between. The CDR3 consists of 13 residues. The CDR3 spells CASSSSSRLPQHF. The CDR3 DNA reads as TGTGCCAGTAGTTCCTCTTCGCGGCTCCCCCAGCATTTT.

The chain carries TRBV7-9 and TRBJ2-5; weak D call: TRBD2 (6 bases). Between the trimmed V and J ends, which lost 3 bases and 4 bases, there was a span of 18 bases. The germline V gene encodes CDR1 SEHNR and CDR2 FQNEAQ (reference sequence). This CDR3 has 16 amino acids. Here the CDR3 DNA reads TGTGCCAGCAGCTTGGGGGGTCTAGCGACTCGAGAGACCCAGTACTTC. As protein: CASSLGGLATRETQYF.

The chain joins TRBV11-1 to TRBJ2-1, with TRBD2 identical over 9 bases. The CDR3 extends over 16 amino acids. After removal of 2 bases from V and 8 bases from J, the junction contained 10 bases not matched to a gene. Germline V gives CDR1 SGHAT, CDR2 FQDESV (reference sequence). The CDR3 sequence: CASSLRPSGTQDEQFF. CDR3 nucleotide sequence: TGTGCCAGCAGCTTAAGGCCTAGCGGGACTCAGGATGAGCAGTTCTTC.

V usage is TRBV18 and J usage is TRBJ1-4, with 9 positions matching TRBD1. Germline-derived CDR1 and CDR2 are KGHSH and LQKENI. CDR3 length equals 15 residues. V shed 2 bases, J shed 8 bases, and the junction held 6 bases outside the gene matches. The CDR3 DNA follows: TGTGCCAGCTCACCATACCGGGACAGGGACGAAAAACTGTTTTTT. Encoded protein: CASSPYRDRDEKLFF.

V gene TRBV3-1 (or the pseudogene TRBV3-2) combines with J gene TRBJ2-2; TRBD2 agrees at 12 bases. Germline lookup yields CDR1 LGHDT and CDR2 YNNKEL (reference sequence). V lost 0 bases to trimming and J lost 0 bases; unmatched junction nucleotides: 2. The CDR3 has 18 amino acids. This chain's CDR3 is CASSQELAGGPNTGELFF. In DNA form, the CDR3 reads TGTGCCAGCAGCCAAGAACTAGCGGGGGGCCCGAACACCGGGGAGCTGTTTTTT.

The gene calls are TRBV5-5 and TRBJ1-4; D unclear. The germline V gene has CDR1 SGHKS and CDR2 YYEKEE (reference sequence). V was pared by 0 bases and J by 0 bases, with 9 bases between. This CDR3 contains 16 residues. CDR3 bases: TGTGCCAGCAGCTTGGTGGGGAGTGCAACTAATGAAAAACTGTTTTTT. Its protein product is CASSLVGSATNEKLFF. The complete variable domain, with remaining parts taken from reference TRBV5-5 and TRBJ1-4, reads DAGVTQSPTHLIKTRGQQVTLRCSPISGHKSVSWYQQVLGQGPQFIFQYYEKEERGRGNFPDRFSARQFPNYSSELNVNALLLGDSALYLCASSLVGSATNEKLFFGSGTQLSVL.

This clone was seen only a few times. The rearrangement uses TRBV6-6 and TRBJ2-7; the match to TRBD1 covers 9 bases. This CDR3 spans 14 amino acids. V lost 5 bases to trimming and J lost 5 bases; unmatched junction nucleotides: 7. Germline CDR1 and CDR2: MNHNY and SVGAGI (reference sequence). The DNA for the CDR3 is TGTGCCAGCAGTACCCCACAGGGGGCGAACGAGCAGTACTTC. Its protein product is CASSTPQGANEQYF.

The rearrangement uses TRBV2 and TRBJ2-5, with 12 bases lining up with TRBD2. The length of the CDR3 is 16 residues. Germline loops: CDR1 SNHLY, CDR2 FYNNEI. The V gene end was trimmed by 6 bases and the J gene end by 1 base; junction bases not matched to a gene: 6. CDR3 sequence reads: CASRSSGGALQETQYF. In nucleotides, the CDR3 is TGTGCCAGCAGATCTAGCGGGGGGGCCCTCCAAGAGACCCAGTACTTC.

This chain connects TRBV6-2 or TRBV6-3 to TRBJ2-7; TRBD2 matches at 9 bases. Germline V gives CDR1 MNHEY, CDR2 SVGEGT. The V and J ends lost 6 bases and 5 bases, in that order; junction bases with no gene match: 11. This CDR3 has 15 amino acids. The CDR3 is CASSARSGGINEQYF. CDR3 DNA: TGTGCCAGCAGCGCTCGGAGCGGGGGGATCAACGAGCAGTACTTC.

The chain links TRBV4-1 to TRBJ2-3; 8 bases are a match to TRBD2. Looked up from germline, CDR1 is MGHRA and CDR2 is YSYEKL. Unmatched junction bases numbered 12, after V lost 0 bases and J lost 4 bases. CDR3 size: 18 residues. CDR3 DNA: TGCGCCAGCAGCCAAGATCCAATAGCGGGGATAGGCGCAGATACGCAGTATTTT. It yields the protein CASSQDPIAGIGADTQYF.

This clone was counted once. V and J are TRBV5-1 and TRBJ2-1; tentative D call: TRBD2 (5 bases). This CDR3 contains 12 residues. Germline CDR1 and CDR2: SGHRS and YFSETQ. V lost 0 bases and J lost 14, with 12 bases in between. CDR3 in amino acids: CASSLGRAEEFF. CDR3 DNA sequence: TGCGCCAGCAGCTTGGGCCGTGCGGAGGAGTTCTTC.

The rearrangement uses TRBV10-3 and TRBJ2-1, with 7 bases fitting TRBD1. In germline, CDR1 is ENHRY, CDR2 SYGVKD. V dropped 6 bases and J dropped 8; count of bases not matched to a gene: 4. The CDR3 length is 12 residues. This CDR3 reads CAIRPTGHEQFF. Written as DNA, the CDR3 is TGTGCCATCAGACCGACAGGGCATGAGCAGTTCTTC.

This clone has just one count. This chain uses TRBV6-6 with TRBJ1-6; D is perhaps TRBD1 (5 bases). This CDR3 region has 14 residues. The V and J ends lost 2 bases and 10 bases respectively, with 12 bases between them. CDR1 MNHNY and CDR2 SVGAGI come from the germline V gene (reference sequence). Here the CDR3 reads CASSYAREGSPLHF. Written as DNA, the CDR3 is TGTGCCAGCAGTTACGCCAGGGAAGGCTCACCCCTCCACTTT.

This clone was counted once. The rearrangement joins TRBV7-8 to TRBJ1-1, with 9 bases lining up with TRBD1. This CDR3 comprises 16 residues. The ends lost 5 bases at V and 0 bases at J; junction bases unmatched: 7. Germline CDR1 SGHVS, CDR2 FQNEAQ. The CDR3 is CASSGTGGALNTEAFF. Written as DNA, the CDR3 is TGTGCCAGCAGCGGAACAGGGGGCGCGTTGAACACTGAAGCTTTCTTT.

This clone was seen a handful of times. The genes are TRBV11-2 and TRBJ1-1, with D perhaps TRBD1 (5 bases). Trimming left V 1 base short and J 5 bases short, with 14 bases between. This CDR3 is built from 15 residues. Germline V lookup: CDR1 SGHAT, CDR2 FQNNGV. In nucleotides, the CDR3 is TGTGCCAGCAGCTTAGCCGGGGGTGTGAGGACTGAAGCTTTCTTT. Protein sequence: CASSLAGGVRTEAFF.

V is TRBV19 and J is TRBJ1-1; 11 bases line up with TRBD1. V lost 5 bases and J lost 6; bases outside the gene matches: 5. Looked up from germline, CDR1 is LNHDA and CDR2 is SQIVND (reference sequence). The CDR3 is made up of 14 amino acids. The chain's CDR3 is CASSGQGARSEAFF. The DNA for the CDR3 is TGTGCCAGTAGTGGACAGGGGGCGAGGTCTGAAGCTTTCTTT.

The chain couples TRBV7-9 to TRBJ2-7; D is uncertain. V gave up 5 bases and J gave up 0 bases, with 11 bases separating them. Germline V lookup: CDR1 SEHNR, CDR2 FQNEAQ (reference sequence). CDR3 length: 14 amino acids. The CDR3 bases are TGTGCCAGCAGCCCTTACAGTAGCTCCTACGAGCAGTACTTC. Protein product: CASSPYSSSYEQYF.

This chain uses TRBV20-1 with TRBJ2-3; D remains ambiguous. V dropped 2 bases and J dropped 6 bases, with 6 bases sitting between them. Germline V lookup: CDR1 DFQATT, CDR2 SNEGSKA (reference sequence). There are 11 residues in the CDR3. CDR3 protein: CSARYSDTQYF. The CDR3 nucleotides read TGCAGTGCTAGATACTCTGATACGCAGTATTTT.